Each of the 9 T cell receptor beta chains below was sequenced from the same sample in a study of regulatory T cells in long-lasting Graves disease. Relying on iRepertoire HTBI primers and Arm-PCR of CDR3 regions, the team built TCR beta libraries. TCRdb reprocessed the multiplex PCR reads with MiXCR, giving one entry per CDR3 protein. The repertoire holds 600,000 to 650,000 distinct CDR3 sequences, with around 15% as singletons. Regarding time point: newly diagnosed GD, antithyroid drugs for less than 3 months. RNA isolated from PBMCs was used to make the TCR library. These data are also associated with another study on T cells in Graves' hyperthyroidism and ophthalmopathy.

The sample consisted of peripheral blood mononuclear cells (PBMCs), taken at new diagnosis, from a patient treated with antithyroid drugs. The receptors derive from a woman aged 30 to 39 with Graves disease.

V usage is TRBV6-5 and J usage is TRBJ1-4; D is unclear. Trimming left V 3 bases short and J 8 bases short, with 13 bases between. The CDR3 sequence is 14 residues long. CDR1 is MNHEY, CDR2 SVGAGI, per germline. The CDR3 DNA follows: TGTGCCAGCAGTTATGGGGAGGGTTGGGAAAAACTGTTTTTT. It is translated as CASSYGEGWEKLFF.

This clonotype showed up many times. The V call is TRBV11-2, the J call TRBJ1-2, with D perhaps matching TRBD1 (6 bases). Trimming pared 1 base from V and 5 bases from J, leaving 14 bases between. Per the germline V gene, CDR1 is SGHAT and CDR2 is FQNNGV. The CDR3 sequence is 15 residues long. CDR3 nucleotides: TGTGCCAGCAGCTTAGCTGGCAGGGGCCATTATGGCTACACCTTC. Translated: CASSLAGRGHYGYTF.

The sample holds a few counts of this clonotype. The chain carries TRBV9 and TRBJ2-7, with TRBD2 matching over 14 bases. The V gene end was trimmed by 0 bases and the J gene end by 6 bases; junction bases not matched to a gene: 5. The length of the CDR3 is 16 residues. Germline lookup yields CDR1 SGDLS and CDR2 YYNGEE. CDR3 bases: TGTGCCAGCAGCGTAGGGGGACTAGCGGGAGCCATCGAGCAGTACTTC. It translates to CASSVGGLAGAIEQYF.

This clonotype was seen at least ten times. This chain links TRBV28 with TRBJ1-2; D possibly corresponds to TRBD1 (5 bases). The CDR3 sequence is 13 residues long. Germline V gene lookup returns CDR1 MDHEN and CDR2 SYDVKM. V lost 11 bases and J lost 5, with 18 bases in between. The DNA for the CDR3 is TGTGCCTCTAGGGGCAGGGAAGTATATGGCTACACCTTC. Residues: CASRGREVYGYTF.

Remarks on this clonotype: The CDR3 does not end in the conserved phenylalanine or tryptophan, so this is likely a read error. The rearrangement joins TRBV29-1 to TRBJ2-7; TRBD1 agrees at 10 bases. V lost 6 bases and J lost 5; bases outside the gene matches: 10. The CDR3 spans 14 residues. Germline V CDR1 and CDR2: SQVTM, ANQGSEA. CDR3 protein: CSVGPGQGTHEQYS. CDR3 DNA: TGCAGCGTGGGACCGGGACAGGGGACACACGAGCAGTACTCC.

About this clonotype itself: A read error may explain this, as a much larger clone is one base away. The gene calls are TRBV12-5 and TRBJ2-2; the match to TRBD2 covers 13 bases. Germline V gene data show CDR1 as LGHNT and CDR2 as FRNRAP. V shed 5 bases and J 6 bases; nucleotides not matched to a gene: 18. The CDR3 runs 20 residues. The CDR3 loop reads CASGHAQTGLAGRRSGELFF. CDR3 in DNA: TGTGCTAGTGGTCATGCACAAACGGGACTAGCGGGAAGGAGGTCCGGGGAGCTGTTTTTT.

This clonotype was detected only a few times. The V gene is TRBV11-2, the J gene TRBJ2-7; D possibly corresponds to TRBD2 (5 bases). The CDR3 is 16 residues long. Trimming took 1 base from V and 1 from J, leaving 14 bases between them. The germline CDR1 and CDR2 sequences are SGHAT and FQNNGV. CDR3 sequence: CASSLARVISSYEQYF. Written as DNA, the CDR3 is TGTGCCAGCAGCTTAGCGAGGGTAATAAGTTCCTACGAGCAGTACTTC. Together with reference TRBV11-2 and TRBJ2-7, the CDR3 gives the full variable domain: EAGVAQSPRYKIIEKRQSVAFWCNPISGHATLYWYQQILGQGPKLLIQFQNNGVVDDSQLPKDRFSAERLKGVDSTLKIQPAKLEDSAVYLCASSLARVISSYEQYFGPGTRLTVT.

The J gene is TRBJ1-5, the V gene TRBV6-1; a possible D gene is TRBD1 (5 bases). This CDR3 region has 12 residues. Germline V lookup: CDR1 MNHNS, CDR2 SASEGT. Between the trimmed V and J ends, which lost 8 bases and 13 bases, there was a span of 18 bases. The chain's CDR3 is CASEGAWLHQHF. The CDR3 DNA follows: TGTGCCAGCGAAGGGGCGTGGTTGCATCAGCATTTT.

This clonotype was picked up a small number of times. V gene TRBV28 combines with J gene TRBJ1-6; D not resolved. V dropped 3 bases and J dropped 6 bases, with 6 bases sitting between them. CDR1 and CDR2 (germline): MDHEN, SYDVKM. The CDR3 contains 13 residues. The CDR3 region is CASSFVINSPLHF. The CDR3 nucleotides are TGTGCCAGCAGTTTCGTTATTAATTCACCCCTCCACTTT.